This is a list of T cell receptor beta chains from one sample in a study of Graves' ophthalmopathy and Graves' hyperthyroidism. A single record per CDR3 protein comes from TCRdb applying MiXCR to the multiplex PCR reads. The table includes about 740,000 distinct CDR3 sequences, 40% detected once. Sequenced: peripheral blood. These receptors were collected from an adult man with Graves' ophthalmopathy. Both conserved end residues are part of each CDR3. D genes are given only for firm matches. Clone size is not always given. Where it is, it says once, few, many or a class for expanded clones.

abundance | j_gene | d_gene | v_gene | CDR3nt | CDR3aa
. | TRBJ1-2 | . | TRBV6-5 | TGTGCCAGCAGTTACTCGGGGGACCCAATATCGGCTGGCTATGGCTACACCTTC | CASSYSGDPISAGYGYTF
. | TRBJ2-3 | TRBD2 | TRBV5-1 | TGCGCCAGCAGCTATTGGAACCGAGCGGGAAGGCCAGATACGCAGTATTTT | CASSYWNRAGRPDTQYF
many | TRBJ1-6 | . | TRBV9 | TGTGCCAGCAGCGTGAGGGGGGCAAATTCACCCCTCCACTTT | CASSVRGANSPLHF
few | TRBJ2-5 | TRBD2 | TRBV7-9 | TGTGCCAGCAGCCGGACCGGGACTAGCGGGGGGCAGCAAGAGACCCAGTACTTC | CASSRTGTSGGQQETQYF
. | TRBJ1-1 | . | TRBV9 | TGTGCCAGCAGAGCGGGACTCGCCTGGAGGACTGAAGCTTTCTTT | CASRAGLAWRTEAFF
. | TRBJ1-2 | TRBD1 | TRBV7-2 | TGTGCCAGTAGTGGACAGGGGAAGAATGGCTACACCTTC | CASSGQGKNGYTF
. | TRBJ2-7 | . | TRBV7-9 | TGTGCCAGCAGCCCTAGCGTCCTCTCCTACGAGCAGTACTTC | CASSPSVLSYEQYF
. | TRBJ1-5 | . | TRBV19 | TGTGCCAGTAGTTTAGGATTCGGGAATCAGCCCCAGCATTTT | CASSLGFGNQPQHF
. | TRBJ1-1 | . | TRBV24-1 | TGTGCCACCAGTGATTTGGCCCACCGAGACAGCCTTAAATCGAACACTGAAGCTTTCTTT | CATSDLAHRDSLKSNTEAFF
. | TRBJ2-3 | TRBD2 | TRBV19 | TGTGCCAGTAGTATGAATGGTTTAGCGGGACACGGAAGCACAGATACGCAGTATTTT | CASSMNGLAGHGSTDTQYF
. | TRBJ2-5 | TRBD1 | TRBV15 | TGTGCCACCAGCAGAGAGAGGGCAGGGGGCCCCAAGACCCAGTACTTC | CATSRERAGGPKTQYF
. | TRBJ1-2 | . | TRBV25-1 | TGTGCCAGCAGTTACTCGAGGCAGCTCTATGGCTACACCTTC | CASSYSRQLYGYTF
. | TRBJ2-5 | TRBD2 | TRBV25-1 | TGTGCTAGAGATCGATGGGGCGGGGGGGCCCTGGAGACCCAGTACTTC | CARDRWGGGALETQYF
. | TRBJ2-5 | . | TRBV10-3 | TGTGCCATCAGTCCGAACGTTGAACGGGAGACCCAGTACTTC | CAISPNVERETQYF